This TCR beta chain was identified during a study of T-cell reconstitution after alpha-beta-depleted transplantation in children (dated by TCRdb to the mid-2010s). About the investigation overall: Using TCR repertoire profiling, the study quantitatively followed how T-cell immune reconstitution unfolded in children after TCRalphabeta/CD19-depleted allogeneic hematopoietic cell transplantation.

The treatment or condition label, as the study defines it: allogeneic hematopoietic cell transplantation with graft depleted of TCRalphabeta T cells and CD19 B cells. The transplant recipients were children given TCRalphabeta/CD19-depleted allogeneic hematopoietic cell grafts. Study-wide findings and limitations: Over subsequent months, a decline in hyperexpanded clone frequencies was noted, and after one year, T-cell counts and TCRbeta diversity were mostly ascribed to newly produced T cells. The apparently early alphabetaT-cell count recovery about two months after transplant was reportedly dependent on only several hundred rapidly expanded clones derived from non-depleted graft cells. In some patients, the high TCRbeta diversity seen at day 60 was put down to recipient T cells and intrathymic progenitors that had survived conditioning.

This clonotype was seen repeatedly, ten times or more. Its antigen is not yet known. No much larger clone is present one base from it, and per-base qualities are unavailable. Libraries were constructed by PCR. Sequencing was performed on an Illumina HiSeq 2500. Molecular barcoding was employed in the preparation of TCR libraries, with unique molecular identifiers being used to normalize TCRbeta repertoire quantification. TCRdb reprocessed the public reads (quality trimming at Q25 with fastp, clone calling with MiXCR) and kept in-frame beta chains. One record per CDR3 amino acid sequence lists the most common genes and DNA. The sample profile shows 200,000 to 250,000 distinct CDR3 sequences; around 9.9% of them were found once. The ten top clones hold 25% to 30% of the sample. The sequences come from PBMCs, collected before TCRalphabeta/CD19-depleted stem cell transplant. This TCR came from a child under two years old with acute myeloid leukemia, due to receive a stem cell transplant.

The nucleotides read TGCAGTGCTGCCCGGACTAGCGGGGCTTACGAGCAGTACTTC. The resulting protein is CSAARTSGAYEQYF. The chain is made from TRBV20-1 and TRBJ2-7, with TRBD2 matching 12 junction bases. Relative to germline, V is missing 5 bases and J is missing 4 bases, with 6 bases of the junction outside any gene match. The CDR3 contains 14 residues, cysteine and phenylalanine counted. Here the CDR3 DNA is all that survives: 42 bases in frame from base 1. The germline V gene (reference sequence) supplies CDR1 DFQATT and CDR2 SNEGSKA.